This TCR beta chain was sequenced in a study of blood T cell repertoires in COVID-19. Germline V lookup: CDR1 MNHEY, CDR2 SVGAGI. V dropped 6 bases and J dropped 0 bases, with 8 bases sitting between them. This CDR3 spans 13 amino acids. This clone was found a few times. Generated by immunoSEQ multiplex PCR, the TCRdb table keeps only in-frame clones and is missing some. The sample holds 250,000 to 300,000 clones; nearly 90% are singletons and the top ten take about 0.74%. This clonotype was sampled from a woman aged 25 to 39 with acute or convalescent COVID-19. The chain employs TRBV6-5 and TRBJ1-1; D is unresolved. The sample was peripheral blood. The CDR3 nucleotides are TGTGCCAGCAGCTATGTCATGAACACTGAAGCTTTCTTT. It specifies CASSYVMNTEAFF.